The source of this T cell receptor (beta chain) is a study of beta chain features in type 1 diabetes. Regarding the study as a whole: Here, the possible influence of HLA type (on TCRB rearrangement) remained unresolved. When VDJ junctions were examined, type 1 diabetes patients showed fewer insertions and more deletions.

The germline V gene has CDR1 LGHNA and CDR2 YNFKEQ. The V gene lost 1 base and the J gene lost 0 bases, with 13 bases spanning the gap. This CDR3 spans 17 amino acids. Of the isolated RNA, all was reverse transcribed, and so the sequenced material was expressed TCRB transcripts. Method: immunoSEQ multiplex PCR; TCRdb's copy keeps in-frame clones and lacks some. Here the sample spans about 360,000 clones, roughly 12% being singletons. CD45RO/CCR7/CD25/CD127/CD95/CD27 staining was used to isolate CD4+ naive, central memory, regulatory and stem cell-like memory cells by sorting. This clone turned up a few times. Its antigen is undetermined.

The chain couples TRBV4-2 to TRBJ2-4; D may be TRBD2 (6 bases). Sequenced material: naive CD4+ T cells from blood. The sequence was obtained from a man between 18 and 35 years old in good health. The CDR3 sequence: CASSQGGVGLAKNIQYF. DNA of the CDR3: TGTGCCAGCAGCCAAGGCGGGGTCGGGCTAGCCAAAAACATTCAGTACTTC.